The table lists the clone carrying this T cell receptor beta chain with a few counts. The sample is drawn from a study of beta chain features in type 1 diabetes. Study at large: Similarity in age, gender and cell yields was seen between patients and healthy donors. Sorted cell examination encompassed 85 million to 130 million cells across all samples.

Sorted cells reached over 98% purity in every population. Per the germline V gene, CDR1 is SGHRS and CDR2 is YFSETQ. The CDR3 covers 16 residues. V was shortened by 3 bases and J by 1 base, with 16 bases between the two germline ends. All of the isolated RNA was reverse transcribed, so expressed TCRB transcripts were sequenced. TCRdb's copy holds only in-frame clones and misses some; the assay was immunoSEQ multiplex PCR. The sample lists around 160,000 clones, approximately 52% occurring once. This TCR was recovered from a man aged 18 to 35 in good health. Sequenced material: Tregs from blood. J is TRBJ2-5 and V is TRBV5-1; possibly TRBD1 for D (5 bases). The CDR3 DNA reads TGCGCCAGCAGCTCAATGTACGGCAGGGCCCAAGAGACCCAGTACTTC. It translates to CASSSMYGRAQETQYF.